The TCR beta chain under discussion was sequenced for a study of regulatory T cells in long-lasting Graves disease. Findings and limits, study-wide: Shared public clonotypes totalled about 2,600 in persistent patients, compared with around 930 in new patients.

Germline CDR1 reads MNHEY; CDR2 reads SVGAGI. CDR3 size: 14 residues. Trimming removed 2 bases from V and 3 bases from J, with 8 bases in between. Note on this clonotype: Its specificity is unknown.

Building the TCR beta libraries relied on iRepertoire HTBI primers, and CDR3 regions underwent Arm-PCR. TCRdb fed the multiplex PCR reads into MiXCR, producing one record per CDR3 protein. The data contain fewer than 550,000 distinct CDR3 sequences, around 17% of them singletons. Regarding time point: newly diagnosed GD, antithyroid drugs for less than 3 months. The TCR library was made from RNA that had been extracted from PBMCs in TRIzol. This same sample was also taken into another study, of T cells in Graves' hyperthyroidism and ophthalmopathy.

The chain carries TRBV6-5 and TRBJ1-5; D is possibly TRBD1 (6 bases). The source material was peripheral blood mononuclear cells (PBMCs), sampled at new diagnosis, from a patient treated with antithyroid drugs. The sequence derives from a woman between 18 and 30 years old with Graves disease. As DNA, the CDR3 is TGTGCCAGCAGTTACAGACAGGACAATCAGCCCCAGCATTTT. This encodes CASSYRQDNQPQHF.